The clone carrying this T cell receptor (beta chain) occurred once. This record belongs to a study of CD8 T cells in Susac syndrome. When the RNA was reverse transcribed, random hexamers were used with an input of roughly 0.5 to 1 ug. Multiplex immunoSEQ PCR targeted 54 Vbeta and 13 Jbeta TCR beta segments. A single record per CDR3 protein comes from TCRdb applying MiXCR to the immunoSEQ multiplex PCR reads. The table has 350,000 to 550,000 distinct CDR3 sequences, more than 80% seen once. V lost 2 bases to trimming and J lost 2 bases, with 7 bases between them. Germline values: CDR1 DFQATT, CDR2 SNEGSKA (reference sequence). This CDR3 is 12 amino acids long.

The chain is built from TRBV20-1 and TRBJ2-7; TRBD1 might be the D (6 bases). This sequence originates from a human donor with multiple sclerosis. Sequencing input: CD8+ T cells from PBMCs. As DNA, the CDR3 is TGCAGTGCTAGATGGGGGCCCTACGAGCAGTACTTC. Amino acid sequence: CSARWGPYEQYF.